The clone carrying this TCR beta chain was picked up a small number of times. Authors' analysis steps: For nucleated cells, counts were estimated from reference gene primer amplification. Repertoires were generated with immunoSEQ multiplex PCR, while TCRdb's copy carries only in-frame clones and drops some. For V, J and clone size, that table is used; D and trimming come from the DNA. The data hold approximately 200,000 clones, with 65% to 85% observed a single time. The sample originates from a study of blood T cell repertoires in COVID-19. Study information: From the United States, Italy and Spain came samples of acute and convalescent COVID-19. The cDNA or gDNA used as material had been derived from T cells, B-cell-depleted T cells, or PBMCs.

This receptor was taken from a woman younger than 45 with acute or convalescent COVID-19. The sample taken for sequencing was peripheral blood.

CDR3 region: CARQGTHSNTEAFF. Here the CDR3 DNA reads TGTGCCAGACAAGGGACTCATTCGAACACTGAAGCTTTCTTT. This chain joins TRBV2 and TRBJ1-1, with D possibly matching TRBD1 (5 bases). V dropped 9 bases and J dropped 1 base, with 15 bases sitting between them. The CDR3 runs to 14 residues. The V gene's germline CDR1 is SNHLY and CDR2 FYNNEI.